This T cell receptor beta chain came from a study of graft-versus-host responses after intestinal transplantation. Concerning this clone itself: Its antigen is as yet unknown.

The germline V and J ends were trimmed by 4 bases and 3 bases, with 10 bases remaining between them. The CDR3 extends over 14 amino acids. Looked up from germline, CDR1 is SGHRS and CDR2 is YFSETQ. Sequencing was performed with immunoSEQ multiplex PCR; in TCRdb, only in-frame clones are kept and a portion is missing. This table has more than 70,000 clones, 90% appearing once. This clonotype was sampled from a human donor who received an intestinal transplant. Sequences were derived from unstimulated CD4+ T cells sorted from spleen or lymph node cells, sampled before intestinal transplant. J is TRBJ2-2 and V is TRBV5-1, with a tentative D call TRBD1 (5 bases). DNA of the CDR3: TGCGCCAGCAGCCCCCAGGGCCACACCGGGGAGCTGTTTTTT. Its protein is CASSPQGHTGELFF.